The rows below give T cell receptor beta chains drawn from one sample of a study of technical replicates of blood from a handful of donors. Assay used: immunoSEQ multiplex PCR; TCRdb lists only in-frame clones, some missing. The sample consists of tens of thousands of clones, about 93% of them appearing once. Input material: PBMCs. The receptors stem from a human donor in good health. Some clones in this sample may be carry-over from other donors' samples. Both conserved end residues are part of each CDR3. A D gene is named only where the DNA matches it firmly. Clone size is not always given. Where it is, it says once, few, many or a class for expanded clones.

clone_size: .
j_call: TRBJ1-5
v_call: TRBV19
d_call: .
cdr3_length: 16
cdr3_nt: TGTGCCAGTAACCCAGGCAGGAAAAATAGCAATCAGCCCCAGCATTTT
cdr3_aa: CASNPGRKNSNQPQHF

clone_size: .
j_call: TRBJ2-1
v_call: TRBV2
d_call: TRBD2
cdr3_length: 14
cdr3_nt: TGTGCCAGCAGCCGGACTAGCGATTACAATGAGCAGTTCTTC
cdr3_aa: CASSRTSDYNEQFF

clone_size: .
j_call: TRBJ2-7
v_call: TRBV6-5
d_call: TRBD1
cdr3_length: 15
cdr3_nt: TGTGCCAGCAAGCCTGAGGGGGCCCTCTCCTACGAGCAGTACTTC
cdr3_aa: CASKPEGALSYEQYF

clone_size: few
j_call: TRBJ1-6
v_call: TRBV7-3
d_call: .
cdr3_length: 15
cdr3_nt: TGTGCCAGCAGTCTACGGGGGAGCCTAAATTCACCCCTCCACTTT
cdr3_aa: CASSLRGSLNSPLHF

clone_size: once
j_call: TRBJ2-3
v_call: TRBV29-1
d_call: TRBD2
cdr3_length: 14
cdr3_nt: TGCAGCGTAACGGGAGCGGGGGGCACAGATACGCAGTATTTT
cdr3_aa: CSVTGAGGTDTQYF

clone_size: .
j_call: TRBJ2-5
v_call: TRBV5-1
d_call: .
cdr3_length: 14
cdr3_nt: TGCGCCAGCAGCTTGGGTAGCGGTCAAGAGACCCAGTACTTC
cdr3_aa: CASSLGSGQETQYF

clone_size: .
j_call: TRBJ2-3
v_call: TRBV7-6
d_call: .
cdr3_length: 14
cdr3_nt: TGTGCCAGCCCCCCATCGGGGAGTGCTGATACGCAGTATTTT
cdr3_aa: CASPPSGSADTQYF

clone_size: .
j_call: TRBJ2-5
v_call: TRBV4-1
d_call: .
cdr3_length: 14
cdr3_nt: TGCGCCAGCAGTCAAAGGCGGGCCGGAGAGACCCAGTACTTC
cdr3_aa: CASSQRRAGETQYF

clone_size: .
j_call: TRBJ2-7
v_call: TRBV4-1
d_call: .
cdr3_length: 13
cdr3_nt: TGCGCCAGCAGCCAGTCCGTAGCCCGCGAGCAGTACTTC
cdr3_aa: CASSQSVAREQYF

clone_size: .
j_call: TRBJ2-2
v_call: TRBV18
d_call: .
cdr3_length: 16
cdr3_nt: TGTGCCAGCTCACTACCTTCGAGGAGGAACACCGGGGAGCTGTTTTTT
cdr3_aa: CASSLPSRRNTGELFF

clone_size: .
j_call: TRBJ2-1
v_call: TRBV5-6
d_call: TRBD1
cdr3_length: 15
cdr3_nt: TGTGCCAGCAGCTTGGAGGGTCAGGGGGTGAATGAGCAGTTCTTC
cdr3_aa: CASSLEGQGVNEQFF

clone_size: .
j_call: TRBJ2-1
v_call: TRBV9
d_call: TRBD1
cdr3_length: 15
cdr3_nt: TGTGCCAGCAGCGTCATGGGGACAGGGGCCAATGAGCAGTTCTTC
cdr3_aa: CASSVMGTGANEQFF

clone_size: .
j_call: TRBJ1-6
v_call: TRBV4-3
d_call: .
cdr3_length: 13
cdr3_nt: TGCGCCAGCAGCCTCAATGCGGGTTCACCCCTCCACTTT
cdr3_aa: CASSLNAGSPLHF

clone_size: .
j_call: TRBJ1-1
v_call: TRBV7-2
d_call: TRBD1
cdr3_length: 12
cdr3_nt: TGTGCCAGCAGCGGAGACAGGGGGGCAGCTTTCTTT
cdr3_aa: CASSGDRGAAFF

clone_size: .
j_call: TRBJ2-5
v_call: TRBV6-5
d_call: .
cdr3_length: 14
cdr3_nt: TGTGCCAGCAGTTACGACAGCCTCCAAGAGACCCAGTACTTC
cdr3_aa: CASSYDSLQETQYF

clone_size: .
j_call: TRBJ1-1
v_call: TRBV2
d_call: TRBD1
cdr3_length: 18
cdr3_nt: TGTGCCAGCAGTGAGTACCTCCGGGACAGGTGGATGAACACTGAAGCTTTCTTT
cdr3_aa: CASSEYLRDRWMNTEAFF

clone_size: .
j_call: TRBJ2-7
v_call: TRBV4-2
d_call: TRBD2
cdr3_length: 16
cdr3_nt: TGTGCCAGCAGCCAAGACGGCGCTAGCGGAGCCTACGAGCAGTACTTC
cdr3_aa: CASSQDGASGAYEQYF

clone_size: .
j_call: TRBJ2-7
v_call: TRBV6-1
d_call: .
cdr3_length: 11
cdr3_nt: TGTGCCAGCAGTGGGGCTGTCGAACAGTACTTC
cdr3_aa: CASSGAVEQYF

clone_size: .
j_call: TRBJ2-3
v_call: TRBV19
d_call: .
cdr3_length: 14
cdr3_nt: TGTGCCAGTAGTATGTCCGTCCGGAGCGATACGCAGTATTTT
cdr3_aa: CASSMSVRSDTQYF

clone_size: .
j_call: TRBJ2-3
v_call: TRBV11-2
d_call: TRBD2
cdr3_length: 17
cdr3_nt: TGTGCCAGCAGCTTTTCGGGTAGCGGGGGGATGGGGGATACGCAGTATTTT
cdr3_aa: CASSFSGSGGMGDTQYF

clone_size: .
j_call: TRBJ2-7
v_call: TRBV13
d_call: TRBD2
cdr3_length: 17
cdr3_nt: TGTGCCAGCAAAAGCGGGGGCGAGAGCGGGAGACTTGCCGAGCAGTACTTC
cdr3_aa: CASKSGGESGRLAEQYF

clone_size: .
j_call: TRBJ2-1
v_call: TRBV4-2
d_call: .
cdr3_length: 14
cdr3_nt: TGTGCCAGCAGCCCGGGGTGGACCTACAATGAGCAGTTCTTC
cdr3_aa: CASSPGWTYNEQFF